This T cell receptor (beta chain) emerged from a study of naive and memory T cell subsets. General study results and limits: TCR abundance followed a power law differing between naive and memory subsets.

This clonotype was counted between two and nine times. Its specificity is unknown. Trimming cost V 0 bases and J 6 bases, with 12 bases left between them. The germline V gene has CDR1 SGHVS and CDR2 FQNEAQ. The CDR3 contains 15 residues. Both TRBC1 and TRBC2 were covered by a beta constant-region primer of two equimolar oligonucleotides. TCRdb reprocessed the UMI-ligation and nested PCR reads via MiXCR and lists one record per CDR3 protein. The table records about 90,000 distinct CDR3 sequences, 7% of them present only once. Cells stained for CD3, CD4, CD8, CD45RA, CD27 and viability were sorted into four CD45RA/CD27 subsets.

The J gene is TRBJ1-5, the V gene TRBV7-8; D remains ambiguous. The TCR was taken from a human donor in good health. Sequenced sample: central memory CD4+ T cells from blood. CDR3 nucleotide sequence: TGTGCCAGCAGCTTAGCGCTCGAGTATTCTCAGCCCCAGCATTTT. Translation gives CASSLALEYSQPQHF.